This T cell receptor beta chain was identified in a study of cytomegalovirus exposure and HLA in healthy donors. In the PCR, 60 Vbeta and 13 Jbeta primers were used. Produced via immunoSEQ multiplex PCR; TCRdb's table is partial and in-frame only. The repertoire table contains roughly 46,000 clones. On this clone itself: Its antigen is unknown.

Findings and caveats of the study: The likely origin of a cluster of highly shared sequence variants was a sequencing artifact. A later analysis reportedly identified an Asian-associated ancestry cluster as carrying fewer N-insertions than the roughly 720-donor mean.

The germline V gene has CDR1 SGHTA and CDR2 FQGNSA. The CDR3 contains 16 residues. Trimming stripped 2 bases from V and 2 bases from J, with 16 bases between. The sample taken for sequencing was PBMCs. This chain links TRBV7-2 with TRBJ2-7; D perhaps matches TRBD2 (6 bases). The clonotype comes from a woman between 40 and 55 years old in good health and CMV-seronegative. CDR3 in amino acids: CASSLRKGTGAYEQYF. CDR3 nucleotide sequence: TGTGCCAGCAGCTTAAGGAAGGGGACTGGTGCCTACGAGCAGTACTTC.